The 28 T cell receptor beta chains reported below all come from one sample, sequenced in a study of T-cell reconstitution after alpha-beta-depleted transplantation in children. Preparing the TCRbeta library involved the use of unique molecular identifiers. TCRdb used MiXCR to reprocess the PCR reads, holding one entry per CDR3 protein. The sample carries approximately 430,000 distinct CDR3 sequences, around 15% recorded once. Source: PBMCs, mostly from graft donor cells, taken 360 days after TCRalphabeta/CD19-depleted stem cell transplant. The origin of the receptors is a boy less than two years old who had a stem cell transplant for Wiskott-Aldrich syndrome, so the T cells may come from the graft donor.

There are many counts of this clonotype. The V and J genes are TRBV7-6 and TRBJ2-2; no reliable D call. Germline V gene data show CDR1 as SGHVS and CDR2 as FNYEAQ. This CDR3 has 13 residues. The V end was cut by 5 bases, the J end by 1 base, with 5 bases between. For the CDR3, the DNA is TGTGCCAGCAGCCCCATGAACACCGGGGAGCTGTTTTTT. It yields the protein CASSPMNTGELFF.

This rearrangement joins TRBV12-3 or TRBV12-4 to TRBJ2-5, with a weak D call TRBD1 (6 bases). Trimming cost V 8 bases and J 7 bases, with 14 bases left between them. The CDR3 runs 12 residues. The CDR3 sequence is CASEGENVTQYF. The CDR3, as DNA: TGTGCCAGCGAGGGGGAGAACGTGACCCAGTACTTC.

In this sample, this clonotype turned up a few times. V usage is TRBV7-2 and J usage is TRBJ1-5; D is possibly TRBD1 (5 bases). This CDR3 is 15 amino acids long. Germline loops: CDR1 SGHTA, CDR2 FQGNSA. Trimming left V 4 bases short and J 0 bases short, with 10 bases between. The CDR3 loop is CASSSDGTSNQPQHF. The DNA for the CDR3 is TGTGCCAGCAGCTCGGACGGGACTAGCAATCAGCCCCAGCATTTT.

This CDR3 reads CASSLGHGADTQYF. CDR3 nucleotides: TGCGCCAGCAGCCTTGGGCACGGGGCAGATACGCAGTATTTT. This chain connects TRBV4-3 to TRBJ2-3; D may be TRBD2 (5 bases). The V end lost 4 bases, the J end lost 4 bases, and 12 bases lay between the germline ends. Germline V gene sequence: CDR1 LGHNA, CDR2 YSLEER. The CDR3 contains 14 residues.

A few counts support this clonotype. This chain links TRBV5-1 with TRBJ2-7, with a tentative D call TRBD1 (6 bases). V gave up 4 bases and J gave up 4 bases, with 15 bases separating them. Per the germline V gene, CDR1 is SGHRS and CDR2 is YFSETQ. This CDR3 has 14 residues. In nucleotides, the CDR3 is TGCGCCAGCAGCGTAACAACAGGGCCGTACGAGCAGTACTTC. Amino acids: CASSVTTGPYEQYF.

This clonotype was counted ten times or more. CDR3 in amino acids: CASSLARNYEQYF. CDR3 bases: TGTGCCAGCAGCTTAGCGCGAAACTACGAGCAGTACTTC. J is TRBJ2-7 and V is TRBV7-2; D is uncertain. The germline gives CDR1 SGHTA, CDR2 FQGNSA. The CDR3 length is 13 residues. Between the trimmed V and J ends, which lost 0 bases and 3 bases, there was a span of 6 bases.

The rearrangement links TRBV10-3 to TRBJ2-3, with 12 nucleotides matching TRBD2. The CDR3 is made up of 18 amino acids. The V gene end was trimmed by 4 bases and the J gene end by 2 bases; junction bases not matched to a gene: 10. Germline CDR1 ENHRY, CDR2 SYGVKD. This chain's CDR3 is CAISGPMTSGSITDTQYF. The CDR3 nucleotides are TGTGCCATCAGTGGCCCCATGACTAGCGGGAGTATCACAGATACGCAGTATTTT.

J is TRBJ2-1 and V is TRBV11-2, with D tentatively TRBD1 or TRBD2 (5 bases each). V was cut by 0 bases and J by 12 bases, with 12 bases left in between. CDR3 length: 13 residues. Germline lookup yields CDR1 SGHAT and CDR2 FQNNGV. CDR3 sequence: CASSLDGDLGQFF. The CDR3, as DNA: TGTGCCAGCAGCTTAGATGGGGACCTGGGGCAGTTCTTC.

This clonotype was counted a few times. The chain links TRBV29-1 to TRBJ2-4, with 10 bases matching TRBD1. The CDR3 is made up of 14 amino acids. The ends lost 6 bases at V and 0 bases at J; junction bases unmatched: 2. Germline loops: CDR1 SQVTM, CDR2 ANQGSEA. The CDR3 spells CSVGDRGAKNIQYF. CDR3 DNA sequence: TGCAGCGTCGGGGACAGGGGAGCCAAAAACATTCAGTACTTC.

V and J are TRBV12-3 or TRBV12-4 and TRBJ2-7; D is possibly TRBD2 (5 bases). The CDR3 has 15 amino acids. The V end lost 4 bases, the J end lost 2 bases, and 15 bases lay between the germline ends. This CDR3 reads CASSSAPGRAYEQYF. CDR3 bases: TGTGCCAGCAGTTCTGCTCCGGGAAGAGCCTACGAGCAGTACTTC.

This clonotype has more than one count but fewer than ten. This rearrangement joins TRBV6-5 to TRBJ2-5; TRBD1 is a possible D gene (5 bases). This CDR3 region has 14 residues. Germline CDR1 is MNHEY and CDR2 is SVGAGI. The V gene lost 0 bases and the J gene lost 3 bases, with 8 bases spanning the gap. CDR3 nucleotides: TGTGCCAGCAGTTACTCGCAGGGAAAAGAGACCCAGTACTTC. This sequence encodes CASSYSQGKETQYF.

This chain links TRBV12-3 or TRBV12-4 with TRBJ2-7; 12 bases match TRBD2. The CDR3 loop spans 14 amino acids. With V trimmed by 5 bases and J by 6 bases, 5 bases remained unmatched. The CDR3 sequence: CASSILAGGSEQYF. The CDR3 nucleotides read TGTGCCAGCAGTATACTAGCGGGAGGAAGCGAGCAGTACTTC.

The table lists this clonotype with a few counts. CDR3 DNA: TGCAGCGTTAAACAGGACAGCTTACACACTGAAGCTTTCTTT. Translation: CSVKQDSLHTEAFF. The gene calls are TRBV29-1 and TRBJ1-1; tentatively, D is TRBD1 (6 bases). The V gene lost 5 bases and the J gene lost 3 bases, with 16 bases spanning the gap. This CDR3 is built from 14 residues. Germline lookup yields CDR1 SQVTM and CDR2 ANQGSEA.

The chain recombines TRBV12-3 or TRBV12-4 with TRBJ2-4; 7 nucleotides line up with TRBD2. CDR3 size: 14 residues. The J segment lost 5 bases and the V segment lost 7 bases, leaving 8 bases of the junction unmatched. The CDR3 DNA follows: TGTGCCAGCACCCTCGGGGGGATCGAAAACATTCAGTACTTC. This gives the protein CASTLGGIENIQYF.

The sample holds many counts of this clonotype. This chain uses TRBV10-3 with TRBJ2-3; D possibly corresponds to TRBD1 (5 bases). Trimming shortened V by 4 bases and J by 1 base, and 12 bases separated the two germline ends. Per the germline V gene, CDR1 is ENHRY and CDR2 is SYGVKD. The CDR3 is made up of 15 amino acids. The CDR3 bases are TGTGCCATCAGTGGTCGACAGTGGGGCACAGATACGCAGTATTTT. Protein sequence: CAISGRQWGTDTQYF.

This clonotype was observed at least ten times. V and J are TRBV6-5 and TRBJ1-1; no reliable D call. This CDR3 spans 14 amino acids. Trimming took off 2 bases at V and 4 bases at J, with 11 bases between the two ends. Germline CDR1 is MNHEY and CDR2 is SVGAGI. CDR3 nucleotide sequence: TGTGCCAGCAGTTACAAGGGTGGCGGCACTGAAGCTTTCTTT. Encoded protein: CASSYKGGGTEAFF.

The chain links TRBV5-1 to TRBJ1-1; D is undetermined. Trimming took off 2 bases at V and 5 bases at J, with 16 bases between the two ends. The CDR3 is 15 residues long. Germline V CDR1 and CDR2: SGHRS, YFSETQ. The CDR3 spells CASSFQTLEFTEAFF. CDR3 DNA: TGCGCCAGCAGCTTCCAGACACTCGAGTTTACTGAAGCTTTCTTT.

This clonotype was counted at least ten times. The CDR3 DNA follows: TGTGCCAGCAGCCTTATACTCAGGGTTTCTGGGGCCAACGTCCTGACTTTC. Amino acids: CASSLILRVSGANVLTF. The chain is built from TRBV7-2 and TRBJ2-6, with D possibly matching TRBD1 (5 bases). The V end lost 5 bases, the J end lost 1 base, and 15 bases lay between the germline ends. Germline-derived CDR1 and CDR2 are SGHTA and FQGNSA. The CDR3 is 17 amino acids. Full variable domain (missing parts from reference TRBV7-2 and TRBJ2-6): GAGVSQSPSNKVTEKGKDVELRCDPISGHTALYWYRQSLGQGLEFLIYFQGNSAPDKSGLPSDRFSAERTGGSVSTLTIQRTQQEDSAVYLCASSLILRVSGANVLTFGAGSRLTVL.

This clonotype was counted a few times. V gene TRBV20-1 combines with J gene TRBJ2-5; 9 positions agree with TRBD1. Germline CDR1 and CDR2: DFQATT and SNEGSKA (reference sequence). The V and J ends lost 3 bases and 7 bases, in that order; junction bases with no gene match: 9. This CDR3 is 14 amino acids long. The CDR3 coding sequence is TGCAGTGCTAGCAGGACAGGGGCCCCTTGGACCCAGTACTTC. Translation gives CSASRTGAPWTQYF.

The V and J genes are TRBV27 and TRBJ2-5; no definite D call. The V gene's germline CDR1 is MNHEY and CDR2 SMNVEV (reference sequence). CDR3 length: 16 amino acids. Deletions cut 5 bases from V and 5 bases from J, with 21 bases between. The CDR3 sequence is CASSPLPSRGRETQYF. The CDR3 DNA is TGTGCCAGCAGTCCTCTACCCTCCCGTGGGCGCGAGACCCAGTACTTC.

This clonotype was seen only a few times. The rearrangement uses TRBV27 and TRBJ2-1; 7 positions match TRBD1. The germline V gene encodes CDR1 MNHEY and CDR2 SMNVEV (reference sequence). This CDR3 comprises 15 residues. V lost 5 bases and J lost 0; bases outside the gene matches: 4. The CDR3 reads CASSVTGSSYNEQFF. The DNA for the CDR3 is TGTGCCAGCAGTGTGACAGGGAGCTCCTACAATGAGCAGTTCTTC.

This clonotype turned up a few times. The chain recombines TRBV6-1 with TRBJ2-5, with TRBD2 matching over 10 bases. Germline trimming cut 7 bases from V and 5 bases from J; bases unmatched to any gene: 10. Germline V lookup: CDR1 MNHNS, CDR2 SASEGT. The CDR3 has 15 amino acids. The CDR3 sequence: CASKRTSGYGETQYF. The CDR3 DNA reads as TGTGCCAGCAAGAGGACTAGCGGATATGGGGAGACCCAGTACTTC.

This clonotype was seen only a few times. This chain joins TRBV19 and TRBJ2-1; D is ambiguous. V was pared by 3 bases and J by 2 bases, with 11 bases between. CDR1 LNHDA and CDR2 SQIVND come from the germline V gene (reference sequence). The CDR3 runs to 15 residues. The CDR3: CASSISLLAYNEQFF. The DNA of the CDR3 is TGTGCCAGTAGTATTTCCCTTCTCGCCTACAATGAGCAGTTCTTC.

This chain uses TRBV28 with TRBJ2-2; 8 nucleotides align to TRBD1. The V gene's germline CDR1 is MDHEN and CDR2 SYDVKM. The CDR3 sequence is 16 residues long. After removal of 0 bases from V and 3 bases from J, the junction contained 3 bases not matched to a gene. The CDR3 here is CASSLWETGDTGELFF. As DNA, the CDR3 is TGTGCCAGCAGTTTATGGGAGACAGGGGACACCGGGGAGCTGTTTTTT.

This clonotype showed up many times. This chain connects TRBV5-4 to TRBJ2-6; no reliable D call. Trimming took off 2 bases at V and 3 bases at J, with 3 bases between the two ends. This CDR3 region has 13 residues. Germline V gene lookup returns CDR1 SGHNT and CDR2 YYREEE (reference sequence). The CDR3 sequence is CASSFFGANVLTF. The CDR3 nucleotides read TGTGCCAGCAGCTTTTTTGGGGCCAACGTCCTGACTTTC.

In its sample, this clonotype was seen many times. The CDR3 DNA is TGCGCCAGCAGCTCCGGGACTAGCGGGGGAAATGAGCAGTTCTTC. It yields the protein CASSSGTSGGNEQFF. The V call is TRBV5-1, the J call TRBJ2-1; 14 bases map to TRBD2. The V gene end was trimmed by 3 bases and the J gene end by 7 bases; junction bases not matched to a gene: 3. The CDR3 loop spans 15 amino acids. Germline assignment: CDR1 SGHRS and CDR2 YFSETQ.

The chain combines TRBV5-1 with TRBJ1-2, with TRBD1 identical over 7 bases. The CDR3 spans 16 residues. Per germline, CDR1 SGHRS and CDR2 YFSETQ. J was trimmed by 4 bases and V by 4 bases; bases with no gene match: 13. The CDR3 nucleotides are TGCGCCAGCAGCAGCTACTGGGGTGGGGACAGCTATGGCTACACCTTC. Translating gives CASSSYWGGDSYGYTF.

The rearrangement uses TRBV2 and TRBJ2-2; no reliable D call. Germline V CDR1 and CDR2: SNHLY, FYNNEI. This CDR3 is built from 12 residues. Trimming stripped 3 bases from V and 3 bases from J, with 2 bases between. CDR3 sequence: CASSDDTGELFF. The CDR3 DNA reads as TGTGCCAGCAGTGACGACACCGGGGAGCTGTTTTTT.